The 6 T cell receptor beta chains below come from one sample, sequenced in a study of cytomegalovirus exposure and HLA in healthy donors (dated by TCRdb to about 2017). Libraries were constructed by the immunoSEQ multiplex PCR assay. For the multiplex PCR, a mixture combining 60 forward primers for TCR Vbeta segments and 13 reverse primers for TCR Jbeta segments was used. Held by TCRdb, this immuneACCESS table contains in-frame sequences only and omits some clones. Under half of the omission traces to an unresolved V gene where checked; the cause of the rest is unknown. This sample comprises around 120,000 clones, approximately 80% of them detected only once. Of the sample, over 0.2% falls within the top ten clones. Sequencing was carried out using PBMCs. These receptors all stem from a man aged 50-59 years in good health and CMV-seronegative.

The chain has TRBV29-1 and TRBJ2-1; 14 bases agree with TRBD2. The CDR3 totals 17 residues. The V and J ends lost 8 bases and 7 bases, in that order; junction bases with no gene match: 16. Germline V lookup: CDR1 SQVTM, CDR2 ANQGSEA. Here the CDR3 DNA reads TGCAGCCCTCTGAGACTAGCGGGAGGGCCGTCAGAGAATGAGCAGTTCTTC. Residues: CSPLRLAGGPSENEQFF.

The CDR3 reads CASSFTTQETQYF. CDR3 coding DNA: TGTGCCAGCAGTTTCACTACCCAAGAGACCCAGTACTTC. The V gene is TRBV28, the J gene TRBJ2-5, with D unclear. Per germline, CDR1 MDHEN and CDR2 SYDVKM. This CDR3 region has 13 residues. Trimming shortened V by 3 bases and J by 1 base, and 6 bases separated the two germline ends.

Comment on this clone: The sample contains more than one DNA sequence encoding this CDR3. The chain is built from TRBV6-6 and TRBJ1-1; D gene unclear. There are 14 residues in the CDR3. CDR1 is MNHNY and CDR2 is SVGAGI in the germline V gene (reference sequence). Trimming took off 2 bases at V and 0 bases at J, with 7 bases between the two ends. CDR3 sequence: CASSYGGMNTEAFF. The CDR3 bases are TGTGCCAGCAGTTACGGAGGGATGAACACTGAAGCTTTCTTT.

This chain uses TRBV6-1 with TRBJ1-1, with 7 bases matching TRBD1. Germline V CDR1 and CDR2: MNHNS, SASEGT. The CDR3 spans 13 residues. V dropped 6 bases and J dropped 4; count of bases not matched to a gene: 5. CDR3 sequence reads: CASSATGVTEAFF. DNA for the CDR3: TGTGCCAGCAGCGCCACAGGGGTCACTGAAGCTTTCTTT.

The rearrangement links TRBV6-6 to TRBJ2-3; D possibly corresponds to TRBD2 (6 bases). Germline assignment: CDR1 MNHNY and CDR2 SVGAGI (reference sequence). The CDR3 covers 15 residues. The V end was cut by 6 bases, the J end by 3 bases, with 16 bases between. CDR3 DNA sequence: TGTGCCAGCAGCCCCGGTATGGGAGGAACAGATACGCAGTATTTT. Protein: CASSPGMGGTDTQYF.

This clone was seen a few times. This CDR3 is CASSRDRGTGANVLTF. Written as DNA, the CDR3 is TGCGCCAGCAGCCGGGACAGGGGGACTGGGGCCAACGTCCTGACTTTC. The chain recombines TRBV4-3 with TRBJ2-6; 11 bases map to TRBD1. The CDR3 has 16 residues. The germline gives CDR1 LGHNA, CDR2 YSLEER. V shed 4 bases and J 2 bases; nucleotides not matched to a gene: 1.